This T cell receptor (beta chain) was profiled in a study of blood T cell repertoires in COVID-19. Background on the study: In each case, the material was cDNA or gDNA derived from T cells, B-cell-depleted T cells, or PBMCs.

Participant-reported clinical history was the basis for cohort assignment. In the original processing: Reference gene primer amplification gave nucleated cell count estimates. Some clones are missing from TCRdb's copy, which holds only in-frame ones; the method was immunoSEQ multiplex PCR. V, J and clone size derive from that table, while D and trimming were established from the DNA sequence. The table lists around 250,000 clones, approximately 90% of them singletons. The CDR3 totals 16 residues. CDR1 is LNHDA and CDR2 is SQIVND in the germline V gene (reference sequence). V was pared by 5 bases and J by 4 bases, with 9 bases of the junction left unmatched.

This chain connects TRBV19 to TRBJ2-7; 12 bases align to TRBD2. Sequences were obtained from PBMCs or T cells enriched from blood (not recorded which). This sequence originates from a woman aged 40-49 years with acute COVID-19. DNA of the CDR3: TGTGCCAGTAGTCTCCGACTAGCGGGAGATTGGTACGAGCAGTACTTC. Its protein is CASSLRLAGDWYEQYF.